The clone carrying this T cell receptor (beta chain) was observed a single time. Sequencing used immunoSEQ multiplex PCR; TCRdb keeps in-frame clones, though not all of them. Of 300,000 to 350,000 clones listed, about 90% are singletons. These data originate in a study of blood T cell repertoires in COVID-19. Germline V gene data show CDR1 as MNHEY and CDR2 as SMNVEV (reference sequence). The length of the CDR3 is 15 residues. Trimming took 7 bases from V and 8 from J; bases not matched to a gene: 12. Sequencing input: PBMCs or T cells enriched from blood (not recorded which). This chain connects TRBV27 to TRBJ2-1; 9 nucleotides align to TRBD1. This TCR came from a man aged 25-40 years who had recovered from COVID-19. CDR3 in amino acids: CASMTPGTGNHEQFF. The CDR3 DNA reads as TGTGCCAGCATGACACCCGGGACAGGGAACCATGAGCAGTTCTTC.